Shown below are 8 T cell receptor beta chains from a single sample sequenced in a study of blood T cells in healthy people across ages. Combining a sample-barcoded 5' primer with a J-beta primer mix, a second PCR ran for roughly 7 to 12 cycles. TCRdb re-called the 5' RACE reads through MiXCR, storing one row per CDR3 protein. The table records 2 million or so distinct CDR3 sequences, around 50% of them present only once. The sequenced sample consisted of blood. These receptor sequences come from a woman between 35 and 50 years old in good health.

The chain combines TRBV7-2 with TRBJ1-5, with D perhaps matching TRBD1 (5 bases). CDR3 length equals 13 residues. V shed 9 bases and J shed 5 bases, with 14 bases lying between them. The germline V gene encodes CDR1 SGHTA and CDR2 FQGNSA. This CDR3 reads CASSVQGDQPQHF. The CDR3 coding sequence is TGTGCCAGTAGTGTCCAGGGTGATCAGCCCCAGCATTTT.

This clonotype turned up a few times. The CDR3 DNA reads as TGTGCCAGCAGTTATGGACTAGCGGGAGGCGAGCAGTACTTC. Amino acid sequence: CASSYGLAGGEQYF. This chain links TRBV6-2 or TRBV6-3 with TRBJ2-5; 14 bases match TRBD2. TRBJ2-7 matches the DNA end more closely, so the J call is doubtful. The germline CDR1 and CDR2 sequences are MNHEY and SVGEGT. CDR3 length: 14 amino acids.

J is TRBJ2-1 and V is TRBV4-2; D tentatively reads TRBD1 or TRBD2 (5 bases each). This CDR3 comprises 14 residues. In germline, CDR1 is LGHNA, CDR2 YNFKEQ. Trimming shortened V by 0 bases and J by 3 bases, and 6 bases separated the two germline ends. CDR3 residues: CASSQEGDYNEQFF. CDR3 nucleotide sequence: TGTGCCAGCAGCCAAGAGGGGGACTACAATGAGCAGTTCTTC.

This chain joins TRBV18 and TRBJ1-1; 11 positions agree with TRBD1. There are 17 residues in the CDR3. The germline V gene has CDR1 KGHSH and CDR2 LQKENI. V lost 2 bases to trimming and J lost 6 bases; unmatched junction nucleotides: 11. CDR3 in DNA: TGTGCCAGCTCACCAACCGGGACAGGGGGTGGTGGCGCTGAAGCTTTCTTT. Its translation is CASSPTGTGGGGAEAFF.

A note on this clonotype: The junction departs from germline at one end; a sequencing error may be responsible. The chain employs TRBV6-1 and TRBJ1-2, with D maybe TRBD1 (6 bases). Germline CDR1 and CDR2: MNHNS and SASEGT. CDR3 length equals 16 residues. The CDR3 nucleotides read TGTGCCAGCAGTGGGCGAGGGACAACTTCGAACTCTGGCTACACCTTC. Translation: CASSGRGTTSNSGYTF.

In this sample, this clonotype turned up a few times. The chain has TRBV7-2 and TRBJ2-5, with D perhaps matching TRBD1 (6 bases). Germline values: CDR1 SGHTA, CDR2 FQGNSA. Trimming took off 1 base at V and 3 bases at J, with 9 bases between the two ends. The CDR3 loop spans 14 amino acids. CDR3 amino acids: CASSLGYREETQYF. CDR3 sequence (DNA): TGTGCCAGCAGCTTAGGGTACAGGGAAGAGACCCAGTACTTC.

The chain is built from TRBV6-5 and TRBJ1-4; D gene uncertain. Germline V gene sequence: CDR1 MNHEY, CDR2 SVGAGI. The CDR3 extends over 14 amino acids. Between the trimmed V and J ends, which lost 4 bases and 3 bases, there was a span of 9 bases. This chain's CDR3 is CASSSVRSNEKLFF. The CDR3 bases are TGTGCCAGCAGTTCGGTCAGGTCTAATGAAAAACTGTTTTTT.

This clonotype has a handful of counts. The J gene is TRBJ1-6, the V gene TRBV4-3; D may be TRBD1 (6 bases). The CDR3 loop spans 15 amino acids. Germline-derived CDR1 and CDR2 are LGHNA and YSLEER. V lost 0 bases and J lost 10, with 13 bases in between. CDR3 DNA: TGCGCCAGCAGCCAAGAGACAGGTTCTTGGTCACCCCTCCACTTT. Translated, it gives CASSQETGSWSPLHF.